The 16 T cell receptor beta chains in this list originate from one sample, sequenced in a study of blood T cell repertoires in COVID-19. The table came from immunoSEQ multiplex PCR; TCRdb's copy has only in-frame clones and leaves some out. The table has about 500,000 clones, about 89% seen once. Material for sequencing was peripheral blood. Receptors were obtained from a woman aged 45-60 years with COVID-19, enrolled during active disease.

The table lists this clone with a few counts. V gene TRBV6-5 combines with J gene TRBJ2-3; TRBD2 is a possible D gene (5 bases). Deletions cut 2 bases from V and 2 bases from J, with 11 bases between. The CDR3 is 15 residues long. Germline V gene sequence: CDR1 MNHEY, CDR2 SVGAGI. The CDR3 reads CASSYDGSYTDTQYF. In DNA form, the CDR3 reads TGTGCCAGCAGTTACGATGGGAGCTACACAGATACGCAGTATTTT.

The rearrangement links TRBV5-1 to TRBJ2-3; perhaps D is TRBD1 or TRBD2 (6 bases each). The CDR3 covers 15 residues. V shed 4 bases and J shed 0 bases, with 12 bases lying between them. The germline gives CDR1 SGHRS, CDR2 YFSETQ. The DNA of the CDR3 is TGCGCCAGCAGCATGGGGGGCCCCAGCACAGATACGCAGTATTTT. The encoded protein is CASSMGGPSTDTQYF.

The CDR3 loop is CASSYGGDEKLFF. In nucleotides, the CDR3 is TGTGCCAGCAGTTACGGCGGGGATGAAAAACTGTTTTTT. The V gene is TRBV6-5, the J gene TRBJ1-4; D is unresolved. The CDR3 spans 13 residues. Deletions cut 2 bases from V and 6 bases from J, with 7 bases between. Germline V gene lookup returns CDR1 MNHEY and CDR2 SVGAGI.

The chain couples TRBV9 to TRBJ2-1, with 10 bases identical to TRBD2. This CDR3 has 15 amino acids. The junction had 8 bases not matched to a gene; V was cut back by 3 bases and J by 8 bases. Germline V lookup: CDR1 SGDLS, CDR2 YYNGEE. In DNA, the CDR3 is TGTGCCAGCAGCGCCAGCGGGGGGGTCGGCGATGAGCAGTTCTTC. Translated: CASSASGGVGDEQFF.

The gene calls are TRBV7-2 and TRBJ1-2; possibly TRBD1 for D (5 bases). This CDR3 contains 15 residues. V lost 2 bases and J lost 6, with 16 bases in between. Germline V gene data show CDR1 as SGHTA and CDR2 as FQGNSA. The CDR3 DNA reads TGTGCCAGCAGCTTAAGGGCAGGGCGAACGGATGGCTACACCTTC. Residues: CASSLRAGRTDGYTF.

The chain carries TRBV18 and TRBJ1-4, with D possibly being TRBD1 (6 bases). Trimming took off 3 bases at V and 7 bases at J, with 24 bases between the two ends. The CDR3 totals 18 residues. Germline values: CDR1 KGHSH, CDR2 LQKENI. CDR3 in DNA: TGTGCCAGCTCACCGGCTCAACAGGGTAAAAGGTTGAGTGAAAAACTGTTTTTT. Translated, it gives CASSPAQQGKRLSEKLFF.

Points on this clone: Distinct nucleotide sequences in the sample also encode this CDR3. The chain recombines TRBV19 with TRBJ1-1; D remains unclear. Per germline, CDR1 LNHDA and CDR2 SQIVND (reference sequence). Trimming took off 1 base at V and 1 base at J, with 7 bases between the two ends. The CDR3 is made up of 14 amino acids. The CDR3 sequence is CASSIGATNTEAFF. DNA for the CDR3: TGTGCCAGTAGTATAGGCGCTACGAACACTGAAGCTTTCTTT.

In its sample, this clone was seen a few times. This rearrangement joins TRBV12-3 or TRBV12-4 to TRBJ1-1, with D maybe TRBD1 (5 bases). Trimming left V 0 bases short and J 11 bases short, with 10 bases between. The CDR3 covers 12 residues. CDR3 sequence reads: CASSLAEGKAFF. For the CDR3, the DNA is TGTGCCAGCAGTTTAGCGGAGGGGAAGGCTTTCTTT.

The rearrangement links TRBV28 to TRBJ2-4; D may be TRBD1 (7 bases). CDR3 length equals 16 residues. V was clipped by 5 bases and J by 10 bases, with 24 bases between them. From germline, CDR1 is MDHEN and CDR2 SYDVKM. The CDR3 loop is CASSKPQGGINSIQYF. CDR3 bases: TGTGCCAGCAGTAAACCCCAGGGGGGCATCAACTCTATTCAGTACTTC.

This chain uses TRBV12-5 with TRBJ1-2, with 7 bases lining up with TRBD1. Germline V gives CDR1 LGHNT, CDR2 FRNRAP. V lost 4 bases and J lost 8; bases outside the gene matches: 10. This CDR3 has 14 residues. Here the CDR3 reads CASGWYSGTDGYTF. Here the CDR3 DNA reads TGTGCTAGTGGTTGGTATTCCGGGACAGACGGCTACACCTTC.

The gene calls are TRBV24-1 and TRBJ1-1; no definite D call. V was trimmed by 5 bases and J by 6 bases, leaving 15 bases between them. Germline V gene data show CDR1 as KGHDR and CDR2 as SFDVKD. This CDR3 is built from 14 residues. CDR3 coding DNA: TGTGCCACCAGTGTCCCGCGGGGAGATCCTGAAGCTTTCTTT. It is translated as CATSVPRGDPEAFF.

This sequence joins TRBV12-3 or TRBV12-4 and TRBJ1-2; a weak D match, TRBD1 (5 bases). The CDR3 is made up of 12 amino acids. Trimming cost V 4 bases and J 8 bases, with 11 bases left between them. DNA for the CDR3: TGTGCCAGCAGTTCCAGGGCAGAAGGCTACACCTTC. Protein sequence: CASSSRAEGYTF.

The genes are TRBV7-9 and TRBJ2-1; 8 nucleotides line up with TRBD2. With V trimmed by 3 bases and J by 8 bases, 6 bases remained unmatched. The CDR3 has 14 amino acids. The germline V gene encodes CDR1 SEHNR and CDR2 FQNEAQ (reference sequence). In nucleotides, the CDR3 is TGTGCCAGCAGCTTCTCCAGCGGGGGCCATGAGCAGTTCTTC. Protein product: CASSFSSGGHEQFF.

This chain joins TRBV5-5 and TRBJ2-2, with a tentative D call TRBD2 (5 bases). This CDR3 region has 14 residues. Germline-derived CDR1 and CDR2 are SGHKS and YYEKEE (reference sequence). Trimming left V 6 bases short and J 1 base short, with 10 bases between. DNA for the CDR3: TGTGCCAGCATCCTCGGAGGGAACACCGGGGAGCTGTTTTTT. This translates into CASILGGNTGELFF.

The V gene is TRBV12-2, the J gene TRBJ1-1. TRBV12-2 is described as a pseudogene. This CDR3 has 14 residues. In nucleotides, the CDR3 is TGTGCAAGTCCCCTATGGTTGGTAGCCACTGAAGCTTTCTTT. The encoded protein is CASPLWLVATEAFF.

The J gene is TRBJ2-1, the V gene TRBV29-1; possibly TRBD2 for D (5 bases). The CDR3 is 12 residues long. Germline V gene lookup returns CDR1 SQVTM and CDR2 ANQGSEA. Trimming stripped 7 bases from V and 7 bases from J, with 14 bases between. The CDR3 spells CSAGRGPNEQFF. In DNA, the CDR3 is TGCAGCGCCGGTAGAGGGCCTAATGAGCAGTTCTTC.